This TCR beta chain was retrieved from a study of spatial heterogeneity in lung cancer. TCRdb re-called the 5' RACE reads through MiXCR, storing one row per CDR3 protein. The top ten clones hold approximately 17% of a sample with around 120,000 distinct CDR3 sequences, 12% of them seen once. Time point noted: blood at routine non-recurrence follow-up after resection. Unsorted whole RNA samples from tumor, nontumor lung or frozen PBMC were sequenced. This clonotype was observed a handful of times. This clonotype was obtained from a male donor with early-stage non-small cell lung cancer. This specimen was PBMCs, taken at follow-up.

The CDR3 DNA is TGTGCCAGCAGCCAAGTGGATGAAGCTTTCTTT. Protein: CASSQVDEAFF. The chain carries TRBV3-1 and TRBJ1-1; unclear D gene. V lost 1 base and J lost 7, with 4 bases in between. CDR3 length: 11 amino acids. CDR1 is LGHDT and CDR2 is YNNKEL in the germline V gene (reference sequence).